This passage covers 4 T cell receptor beta chains from one sample sequenced in a study of T cell responses to AZD1222 COVID-19 vaccine. Clones were read by immunoSEQ multiplex PCR, and TCRdb kept only the in-frame ones, dropping some. This repertoire shows 180,000 or so clones, roughly nine tenths found once; its top ten account for 1.5% to 2%. This specimen was peripheral blood, taken on day 0 of AZD1222 vaccination. These receptors were collected from an adult in good health.

The rearrangement uses TRBV2 and TRBJ2-7; 7 bases line up with TRBD1. CDR3 length: 15 residues. The junction had 11 bases not matched to a gene; V was cut back by 2 bases and J by 7 bases. Germline V gene sequence: CDR1 SNHLY, CDR2 FYNNEI. The CDR3 reads CASSELGQGVREQYF. Here the CDR3 DNA reads TGTGCCAGCAGTGAACTTGGGCAGGGGGTCAGAGAGCAGTACTTC.

In its sample, this clone was seen once. This chain uses TRBV28 with TRBJ1-2; 12 bases match TRBD1. This CDR3 region has 15 residues. Germline CDR1 reads MDHEN; CDR2 reads SYDVKM. The V segment lost 4 bases and the J segment 7 bases; nucleotides outside the gene matches: 7. The DNA of the CDR3 is TGTGCCAGCAGTTCTGGGGGACAGGGGGCTAGTGGCTACACCTTC. Translating it yields CASSSGGQGASGYTF.

J is TRBJ2-3 and V is TRBV28, with 10 bases fitting TRBD2. Germline V CDR1 and CDR2: MDHEN, SYDVKM. The CDR3 runs to 19 residues. V lost 3 bases and J lost 0; bases outside the gene matches: 12. As DNA, the CDR3 is TGTGCCAGCAGTTTTCTAGTACTAGCGGGGCCCCCTAGCACAGATACGCAGTATTTT. Amino acids: CASSFLVLAGPPSTDTQYF.

The chain couples TRBV30 to TRBJ1-5; tentative D call: TRBD1 (5 bases). CDR1 GTSNPN and CDR2 SVGIG come from the germline V gene (reference sequence). V dropped 1 base and J dropped 4 bases, with 5 bases sitting between them. The CDR3 extends over 12 amino acids. The CDR3 nucleotides are TGTGCCTGGAGTGCAGGGAATCAGCCCCAGCATTTT. Translated: CAWSAGNQPQHF.